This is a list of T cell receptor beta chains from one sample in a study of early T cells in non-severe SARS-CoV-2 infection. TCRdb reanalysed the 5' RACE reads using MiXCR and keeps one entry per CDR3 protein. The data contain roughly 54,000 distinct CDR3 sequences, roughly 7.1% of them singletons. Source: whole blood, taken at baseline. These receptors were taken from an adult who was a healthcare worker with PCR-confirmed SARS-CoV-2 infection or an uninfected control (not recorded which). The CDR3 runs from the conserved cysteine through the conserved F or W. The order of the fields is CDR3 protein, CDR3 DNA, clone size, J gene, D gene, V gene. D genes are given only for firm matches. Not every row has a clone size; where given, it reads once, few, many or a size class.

CDR3: CVSSGAWTGPYEQYF
DNA: TGTGTCAGCAGTGGCGCGTGGACAGGTCCCTACGAGCAGTACTTC
size: .
J: TRBJ2-7
D: TRBD1
V: TRBV28

CDR3: CAWSVNRGDTIYF
DNA: TGTGCCTGGAGTGTGAACAGGGGAGACACCATATATTTT
size: .
J: TRBJ1-3
D: TRBD1
V: TRBV30

CDR3: CASTLKAGLTYEQYF
DNA: TGTGCCAGCACTCTTAAGGCAGGGCTAACCTACGAGCAGTACTTC
size: many
J: TRBJ2-7
D: .
V: TRBV6-5

CDR3: CSASLGLSYEQYF
DNA: TGCAGTGCTAGTTTGGGACTCTCCTACGAGCAGTACTTC
size: .
J: TRBJ2-7
D: .
V: TRBV20-1

CDR3: CASSLKAGAYEQYF
DNA: TGCGCCAGCAGCTTGAAGGCCGGGGCCTACGAGCAGTACTTC
size: many
J: TRBJ2-7
D: .
V: TRBV5-1

CDR3: CASTTTRGPHNEQFF
DNA: TGTGCCAGCACCACGACTAGGGGGCCCCACAATGAGCAGTTCTTC
size: few
J: TRBJ2-1
D: .
V: TRBV7-9

CDR3: CASRRLAVSTDTQYF
DNA: TGTGCCAGCAGACGACTAGCAGTAAGCACAGATACGCAGTATTTT
size: few
J: TRBJ2-3
D: TRBD2
V: TRBV11-2

CDR3: CASSGTGDYNEQFF
DNA: TGTGCCAGCAGCGGGACAGGAGACTACAATGAGCAGTTCTTC
size: .
J: TRBJ2-1
D: TRBD1
V: TRBV6-2/TRBV6-3

CDR3: CASKVGTGVSGELFF
DNA: TGTGCCAGTAAGGTTGGGACAGGGGTGTCCGGGGAGCTGTTTTTT
size: few
J: TRBJ2-2
D: TRBD1
V: TRBV19

CDR3: CSVDRYGNNPAF
DNA: TGCAGCGTTGACCGGTATGGCAACAACCCTGCCTTC
size: many
J: TRBJ2-5
D: .
V: TRBV29-1

CDR3: CASSLGQSRLSYEQYF
DNA: TGCGCCAGCAGCTTGGGGCAGTCAAGGCTATCCTACGAGCAGTACTTC
size: .
J: TRBJ2-7
D: .
V: TRBV5-1

CDR3: CASSPVYRGNEKLFF
DNA: TGCGCCAGCAGCCCAGTATACAGGGGCAATGAAAAACTGTTTTTT
size: many
J: TRBJ1-4
D: TRBD1
V: TRBV4-1

CDR3: CSARSVDRTARDTQYF
DNA: TGCAGTGCTAGATCCGTGGACCGGACAGCACGAGATACGCAGTATTTT
size: many
J: TRBJ2-3
D: .
V: TRBV20-1

CDR3: CASSQGGTNTEAFF
DNA: TGTGCCAGCAGCCAAGGGGGAACTAACACTGAAGCTTTCTTT
size: many
J: TRBJ1-1
D: .
V: TRBV7-3

CDR3: CASTPAPGRKETQYF
DNA: TGTGCCAGCACCCCCGCGCCGGGTCGAAAAGAGACCCAGTACTTC
size: .
J: TRBJ2-5
D: .
V: TRBV7-7

CDR3: CASSAPGEPQYF
DNA: TGTGCCAGCAGCGCCCCGGGAGAGCCTCAGTACTTC
size: many
J: TRBJ2-4
D: .
V: TRBV5-4

CDR3: CASSLVGGSYEQYF
DNA: TGTGCCAGCAGTTTAGTAGGGGGTTCCTACGAGCAGTACTTC
size: .
J: TRBJ2-7
D: .
V: TRBV12-3/TRBV12-4

CDR3: CASSLLLATNEKLFF
DNA: TGTGCCAGCAGTTTATTACTCGCAACTAATGAAAAACTGTTTTTT
size: many
J: TRBJ1-4
D: .
V: TRBV28

CDR3: CASTSGSGELFF
DNA: TGTGCCAGCACATCGGGGTCAGGGGAGCTGTTTTTT
size: .
J: TRBJ2-2
D: .
V: TRBV11-2

CDR3: CASLGRGTGELFF
DNA: TGTGCCAGTTTAGGACGAGGGACCGGGGAGCTGTTTTTT
size: few
J: TRBJ2-2
D: .
V: TRBV2

CDR3: CANTGGRGTQYF
DNA: TGTGCCAACACAGGGGGCCGAGGGACCCAGTACTTC
size: .
J: TRBJ2-5
D: TRBD1
V: TRBV2

CDR3: CSAREYQETQYF
DNA: TGCAGTGCTAGAGAGTACCAAGAGACCCAGTACTTC
size: .
J: TRBJ2-5
D: .
V: TRBV20-1

CDR3: CASSPGTGYEQYF
DNA: TGTGCCAGCTCACCAGGGACTGGCTACGAGCAGTACTTC
size: many
J: TRBJ2-7
D: .
V: TRBV18

CDR3: CASKTGANTEAFF
DNA: TGTGCCAGCAAAACAGGGGCGAACACTGAAGCTTTCTTT
size: .
J: TRBJ1-1
D: TRBD1
V: TRBV2

CDR3: CAISAGIGDEQFF
DNA: TGTGCCATCAGTGCAGGGATTGGGGATGAGCAGTTCTTC
size: few
J: TRBJ2-1
D: .
V: TRBV10-3

CDR3: CASSLARSYEQYF
DNA: TGTGCCAGCAGCCTTGCCCGTTCCTACGAGCAGTACTTC
size: few
J: TRBJ2-7
D: .
V: TRBV7-2

CDR3: CASSVDWGTEAFF
DNA: TGTGCCAGCAGCGTAGACTGGGGCACTGAAGCTTTCTTT
size: many
J: TRBJ1-1
D: .
V: TRBV9

CDR3: CSARVQGGDSPLHF
DNA: TGCAGTGCTAGAGTCCAGGGCGGTGATTCACCCCTCCACTTT
size: .
J: TRBJ1-6
D: .
V: TRBV20-1

CDR3: CASSQAGTGGNTEAFF
DNA: TGTGCCAGCAGCCAAGCCGGGACAGGGGGGAACACTGAAGCTTTCTTT
size: .
J: TRBJ1-1
D: TRBD1
V: TRBV3-1

CDR3: CASSPTGYDEQFF
DNA: TGTGCCAGCAGTCCGACAGGGTACGATGAGCAGTTCTTC
size: medium-sized
J: TRBJ2-1
D: TRBD1
V: TRBV12-3/TRBV12-4

CDR3: CASSEHQETQYF
DNA: TGTGCCAGCAGTGAACACCAAGAGACCCAGTACTTC
size: .
J: TRBJ2-5
D: .
V: TRBV2

CDR3: CASSPPDREQETQYF
DNA: TGTGCCAGCAGTCCGCCCGACAGGGAACAAGAGACCCAGTACTTC
size: few
J: TRBJ2-5
D: TRBD1
V: TRBV7-9

CDR3: CASSIGTGVNTEASF
DNA: TGTGCCAGCAGCATCGGGACAGGGGTGAACACTGAAGCTTCCTTT
size: few
J: TRBJ1-1
D: TRBD1
V: TRBV11-2

CDR3: CASSEADRINYGYTF
DNA: TGTGCCAGCAGTGAAGCTGACCGCATTAACTATGGCTACACCTTC
size: .
J: TRBJ1-2
D: .
V: TRBV25-1

CDR3: CASSQGPGQTYEQYF
DNA: TGTGCCAGCAGCCAAGGACCGGGACAGACCTACGAGCAGTACTTC
size: few
J: TRBJ2-7
D: TRBD1
V: TRBV7-8

CDR3: CASSQRTGPNTGELFF
DNA: TGCGCCAGCAGCCAAAGGACAGGGCCGAACACCGGGGAGCTGTTTTTT
size: many
J: TRBJ2-2
D: TRBD1
V: TRBV4-3

CDR3: CASSGRYRKTSGRAYTDTQYF
DNA: TGTGCCAGCAGCGGAAGGTACAGGAAAACTAGCGGGAGGGCCTACACAGATACGCAGTATTTT
size: many
J: TRBJ2-3
D: TRBD2
V: TRBV9

CDR3: CASSLGTSYNEQFF
DNA: TGCGCCAGCAGCTTAGGGACGTCATACAATGAGCAGTTCTTC
size: .
J: TRBJ2-1
D: .
V: TRBV5-1

CDR3: CASSLGRFMNTEAFF
DNA: TGTGCCAGCAGCTTGGGCAGGTTCATGAACACTGAAGCTTTCTTT
size: many
J: TRBJ1-1
D: .
V: TRBV5-5